This T cell receptor beta chain is from a study of T-cell reconstitution after alpha-beta-depleted transplantation in children. Unique molecular identifiers were incorporated when the TCRbeta library was constructed. TCRdb re-called the PCR reads through MiXCR, storing one row per CDR3 protein. This table has over 450,000 distinct CDR3 sequences, 10% appearing once. This CDR3 has 16 residues. V shed 5 bases and J 0 bases; nucleotides not matched to a gene: 8. Per the germline V gene, CDR1 is DFQATT and CDR2 is SNEGSKA (reference sequence). This receptor was obtained from a child under 10 years old with inherited bone marrow failure, due to receive a stem cell transplant. The chain has TRBV20-1 and TRBJ1-4, with 8 bases matching TRBD1. This specimen was PBMCs, taken before TCRalphabeta/CD19-depleted stem cell transplant. This CDR3 reads CSASPRTGPTNEKLFF. The CDR3 DNA reads as TGCAGTGCTTCACCTCGGACAGGGCCAACTAATGAAAAACTGTTTTTT.